These 14 T cell receptor beta chains were sequenced from one sample in a study of human T cells and chemical hapten exposure. The time point: healthy volunteer bleed at 2 weeks. The study extracted total RNA from unfractionated whole blood. TCRdb analysed the RACE reads with MiXCR anew, one entry per CDR3 protein. The sample lists about 130,000 distinct CDR3 sequences, approximately 9.5% seen once, with under 2% in the top ten. Sequenced sample: whole blood. These receptors came from a male donor in good health. Some clones in this sample may be carry-over from other donors' samples.

This clonotype occurred a few times. DNA for the CDR3: TGTGCCAGCAGTTACACGGGGACAGGGGCGCCCCTCCAAGAGACCCAGTACTTC. Translation: CASSYTGTGAPLQETQYF. V and J are TRBV6-6 and TRBJ2-5; 10 bases map to TRBD1. Trimming removed 2 bases from V and 1 base from J; junction bases left unmatched: 10. Germline CDR1 and CDR2: MNHNY and SVGAGI (reference sequence). This CDR3 spans 18 amino acids.

Only a few counts were recorded for this clonotype. The chain has TRBV19 and TRBJ1-5, with 8 positions matching TRBD1. The germline V gene has CDR1 LNHDA and CDR2 SQIVND (reference sequence). This CDR3 region has 15 residues. With V trimmed by 3 bases and J by 3 bases, 4 bases remained unmatched. As DNA, the CDR3 is TGTGCCAGTAGTATGGACAGGGTTTACAATCAGCCCCAGCATTTT. This gives the protein CASSMDRVYNQPQHF.

This clonotype was seen at least ten times. The chain is built from TRBV5-1 and TRBJ2-7, with D perhaps matching TRBD2 (6 bases). The CDR3 loop spans 14 amino acids. The V and J ends lost 2 bases and 2 bases respectively, with 11 bases between them. Germline V CDR1 and CDR2: SGHRS, YFSETQ. The CDR3 region is CASSLMRDAYEQYF. For the CDR3, the DNA is TGCGCCAGCAGCTTAATGCGGGACGCCTACGAGCAGTACTTC.

This clonotype was recorded many times. The J gene is TRBJ2-1, the V gene TRBV5-1; tentatively, D is TRBD2 (6 bases). Germline CDR1 reads SGHRS; CDR2 reads YFSETQ. V lost 0 bases, J lost 7 bases, and 11 bases lay in between. This CDR3 has 14 residues. This chain's CDR3 is CASSLARERNEQFF. The CDR3 DNA is TGCGCCAGCAGCTTGGCCCGGGAGAGGAATGAGCAGTTCTTC.

J is TRBJ1-5 and V is TRBV10-3; no reliable D call. CDR3 length: 15 amino acids. Per the germline V gene, CDR1 is ENHRY and CDR2 is SYGVKD. V gave up 3 bases and J gave up 0 bases, with 9 bases separating them. CDR3 DNA sequence: TGTGCCATCAGTGAAGGGCGTGATAGCAATCAGCCCCAGCATTTT. This translates into CAISEGRDSNQPQHF.

This clonotype was detected only a few times. The chain carries TRBV10-3 and TRBJ1-2, with 8 bases fitting TRBD1. V trimming: 10 bases; J trimming: 4 bases; junction bases outside the gene matches: 11. Germline CDR1 reads ENHRY; CDR2 reads SYGVKD. The CDR3 extends over 14 amino acids. CDR3 in amino acids: CATTLGQGAYGYTF. CDR3 bases: TGTGCCACTACTCTTGGGCAGGGGGCCTATGGCTACACCTTC.

The chain combines TRBV19 with TRBJ2-7, with D maybe TRBD2 (5 bases). The CDR3 runs 14 residues. CDR1 is LNHDA and CDR2 is SQIVND in the germline V gene (reference sequence). The V and J ends lost 5 bases and 2 bases respectively, with 13 bases between them. Written as DNA, the CDR3 is TGTGCCAGTAGTCGAAACGGGAAAACCTACGAGCAGTACTTC. Translating it yields CASSRNGKTYEQYF.

The chain links TRBV12-3 or TRBV12-4 to TRBJ1-2, with a tentative D call TRBD1 (6 bases). V was shortened by 8 bases and J by 5 bases, with 12 bases between the two germline ends. The length of the CDR3 is 12 residues. The CDR3 DNA reads TGTGCCAGCCTCTGGGGGGCTTATGGCTACACCTTC. It yields the protein CASLWGAYGYTF.

The rearrangement links TRBV7-2 to TRBJ2-5; D not resolved. CDR3 length: 14 residues. CDR1 SGHTA and CDR2 FQGNSA come from the germline V gene. V shed 1 base and J shed 4 bases, with 10 bases lying between them. The CDR3 coding sequence is TGTGCCAGCAGCTTAGGAGCCACAAGAGAGACCCAGTACTTC. Protein sequence: CASSLGATRETQYF.

J is TRBJ2-7 and V is TRBV6-5, with D perhaps TRBD1 (5 bases). Between the trimmed V and J ends, which lost 0 bases and 6 bases, there was a span of 12 bases. Germline V lookup: CDR1 MNHEY, CDR2 SVGAGI. The CDR3 is 14 residues long. DNA for the CDR3: TGTGCCAGCAGTTACTCGAGGCAGGGTTTCGAGCAGTACTTC. It codes for CASSYSRQGFEQYF.

This clonotype was seen a few times. The chain carries TRBV29-1 and TRBJ1-5; TRBD1 might be the D (6 bases). Germline V CDR1 and CDR2: SQVTM, ANQGSEA. V was clipped by 4 bases and J by 4 bases, with 23 bases between them. The CDR3 length is 17 residues. Here the CDR3 reads CSVVSEGGQGGNQPQHF. CDR3 coding DNA: TGCAGCGTTGTATCAGAGGGGGGGCAGGGCGGGAATCAGCCCCAGCATTTT. The full variable domain, its missing parts supplied by reference TRBV29-1 and TRBJ1-5, is SAVISQKPSRDICQRGTSLTIQCQVDSQVTMMFWYRQQPGQSLTLIATANQGSEATYESGFVIDKFPISRPNLTFSTLTVSNMSPEDSSIYLCSVVSEGGQGGNQPQHFGDGTRLSIL.

Concerning this clonotype: One base away lies a much larger clone, so this may be a sequencing read error. The chain combines TRBV3-1 with TRBJ2-2; 7 bases line up with TRBD1. CDR1 and CDR2 from the germline V gene are LGHDT and YNNKEL (reference sequence). The CDR3 spans 15 residues. CDR3 sequence (DNA): TGTGCCAGGAGCCAAGGGACAGCGAACACCGGGGAGCTGTTTTTT. Translating gives CARSQGTANTGELFF.

A remark on this clonotype: This may come from a read error, since a much larger clone is one base off. This chain connects TRBV4-1 to TRBJ2-5; D might be TRBD1 or TRBD2, each matching 5 bases. CDR3 length: 14 amino acids. Germline-derived CDR1 and CDR2 are MGHRA and YSYEKL. CDR3 in amino acids: CAGSSWDLQETQYF. The CDR3 DNA reads as TGCGCCGGCAGCTCCTGGGACCTCCAAGAGACCCAGTACTTC.

The V and J genes are TRBV14 and TRBJ1-2; D might be TRBD1 (6 bases). Germline assignment: CDR1 SGHDN and CDR2 FVKESK. The ends were cut back, 4 bases at V and 4 bases at J, with 16 bases in the middle. The CDR3 is made up of 15 amino acids. CDR3 residues: CASSLTQGSGYGYTF. Here the CDR3 DNA reads TGTGCCAGCAGCCTGACCCAGGGGTCCGGCTATGGCTACACCTTC.